This TCR beta chain was sequenced during a study of CD8 T cells in ankylosing spondylitis. A single record per CDR3 protein comes from TCRdb applying MiXCR to the 5' RACE reads. The profile covers 250,000 to 350,000 distinct CDR3 sequences, with around 18% appearing a single time and less than 9.5% taken by the ten largest. Details on this clonotype: The antigen is unknown.

Points from the study as a whole: Blood of patients with ankylosing spondylitis appeared to be characterized by a TCR beta motif of several highly homologous variants.

This CDR3 has 13 amino acids. In germline, CDR1 is DFQATT, CDR2 SNEGSKA (reference sequence). V lost 8 bases and J lost 3; bases outside the gene matches: 3. Sequenced sample: blood, either unsorted or a sorted T cell fraction (not recorded which). The chain recombines TRBV20-1 with TRBJ2-5, with 13 bases aligning to TRBD2. The clonotype originates from a male donor with ankylosing spondylitis or in good health (not recorded which). This chain's CDR3 is CSTGLAGEETQYF. The CDR3, as DNA: TGCAGTACAGGACTAGCGGGAGAAGAGACCCAGTACTTC.